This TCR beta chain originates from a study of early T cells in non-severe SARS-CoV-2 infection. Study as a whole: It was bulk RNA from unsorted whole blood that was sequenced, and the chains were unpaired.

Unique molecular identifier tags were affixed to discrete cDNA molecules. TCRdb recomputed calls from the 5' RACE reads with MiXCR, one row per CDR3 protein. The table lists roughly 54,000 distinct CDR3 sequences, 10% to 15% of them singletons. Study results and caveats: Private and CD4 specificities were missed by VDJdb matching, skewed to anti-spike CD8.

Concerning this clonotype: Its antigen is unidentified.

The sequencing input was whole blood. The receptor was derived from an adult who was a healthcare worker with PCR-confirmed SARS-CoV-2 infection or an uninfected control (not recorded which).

The CDR3 reads CSVRTSQNIQYF. CDR3 coding DNA: TGCAGCGTTCGGACTAGCCAAAACATTCAGTACTTC. The genes are TRBV29-1 and TRBJ2-4; 8 bases are shared with TRBD2. The germline V gene encodes CDR1 SQVTM and CDR2 ANQGSEA. Unmatched junction bases numbered 2, after V lost 5 bases and J lost 5 bases. The CDR3 is made up of 12 amino acids. Using reference TRBV29-1 and TRBJ2-4 for the parts outside the CDR3, the full variable domain is SAVISQKPSRDICQRGTSLTIQCQVDSQVTMMFWYRQQPGQSLTLIATANQGSEATYESGFVIDKFPISRPNLTFSTLTVSNMSPEDSSIYLCSVRTSQNIQYFGAGTRLSVL.